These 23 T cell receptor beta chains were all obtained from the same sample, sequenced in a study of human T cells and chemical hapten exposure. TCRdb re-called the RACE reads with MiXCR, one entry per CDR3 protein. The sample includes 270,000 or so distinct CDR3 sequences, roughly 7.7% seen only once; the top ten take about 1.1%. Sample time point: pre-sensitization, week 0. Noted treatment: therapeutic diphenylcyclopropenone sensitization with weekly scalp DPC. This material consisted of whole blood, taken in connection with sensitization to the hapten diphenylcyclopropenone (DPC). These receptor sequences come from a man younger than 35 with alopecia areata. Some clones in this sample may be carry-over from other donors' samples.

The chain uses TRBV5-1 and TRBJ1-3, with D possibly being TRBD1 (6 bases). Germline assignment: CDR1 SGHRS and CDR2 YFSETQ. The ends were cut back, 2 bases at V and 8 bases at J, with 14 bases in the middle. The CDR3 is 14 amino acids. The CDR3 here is CASSLDSPGDTIYF. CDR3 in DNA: TGCGCCAGCAGCTTAGACAGTCCAGGGGACACCATATATTTT.

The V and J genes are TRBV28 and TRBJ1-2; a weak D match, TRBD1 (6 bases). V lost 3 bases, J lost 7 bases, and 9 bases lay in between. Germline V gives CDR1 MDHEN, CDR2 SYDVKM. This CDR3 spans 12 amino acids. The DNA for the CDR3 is TGTGCCAGCAGTTTGGGGGGCCGTGGCTACACCTTC. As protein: CASSLGGRGYTF.

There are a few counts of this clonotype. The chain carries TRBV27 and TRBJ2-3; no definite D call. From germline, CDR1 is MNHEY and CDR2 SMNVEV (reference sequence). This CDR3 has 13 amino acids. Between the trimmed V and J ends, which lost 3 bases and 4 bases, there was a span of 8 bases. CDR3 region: CASSFMGSDTQYF. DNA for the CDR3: TGTGCCAGCAGTTTCATGGGATCAGATACGCAGTATTTT.

This CDR3 reads CASSAGQGNSPLHF. The CDR3 bases are TGTGCCAGCAGCGCCGGACAGGGTAATTCACCCCTCCACTTT. This rearrangement joins TRBV7-7 to TRBJ1-6; 8 bases align to TRBD1. Germline assignment: CDR1 SSHAT and CDR2 FNYEAQ (reference sequence). CDR3 size: 14 residues. V dropped 5 bases and J dropped 6; count of bases not matched to a gene: 3.

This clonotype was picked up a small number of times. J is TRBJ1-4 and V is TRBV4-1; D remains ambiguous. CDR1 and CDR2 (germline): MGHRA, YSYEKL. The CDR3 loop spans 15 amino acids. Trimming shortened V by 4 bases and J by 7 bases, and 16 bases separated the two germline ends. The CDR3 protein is CASSRPAVTPEKLFF. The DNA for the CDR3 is TGCGCCAGCAGCCGGCCGGCCGTTACTCCTGAAAAACTGTTTTTT.

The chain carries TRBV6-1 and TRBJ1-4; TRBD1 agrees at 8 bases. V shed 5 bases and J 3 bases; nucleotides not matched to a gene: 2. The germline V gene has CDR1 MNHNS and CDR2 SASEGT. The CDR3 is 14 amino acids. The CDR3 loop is CASSLTGANEKLFF. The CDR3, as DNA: TGTGCCAGCAGTTTGACAGGGGCTAATGAAAAACTGTTTTTT.

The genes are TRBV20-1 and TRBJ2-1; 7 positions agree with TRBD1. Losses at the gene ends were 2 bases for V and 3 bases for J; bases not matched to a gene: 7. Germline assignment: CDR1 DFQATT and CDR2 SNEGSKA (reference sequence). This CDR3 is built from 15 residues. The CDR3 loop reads CSARLNRGVYNEQFF. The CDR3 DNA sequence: TGCAGTGCTAGACTGAACAGGGGAGTCTACAATGAGCAGTTCTTC.

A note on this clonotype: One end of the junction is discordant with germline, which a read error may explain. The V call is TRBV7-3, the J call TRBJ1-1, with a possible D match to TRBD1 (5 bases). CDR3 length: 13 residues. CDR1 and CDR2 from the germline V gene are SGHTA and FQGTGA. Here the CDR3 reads CASSITGNTEAFF. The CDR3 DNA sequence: TGTGCCAGCAGCATAACAGGGAACACTGAAGCTTTCTTT. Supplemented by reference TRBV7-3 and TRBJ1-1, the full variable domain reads GAGVSQTPSNKVTEKGKYVELRCDPISGHTALYWYRQSLGQGPEFLIYFQGTGAADDSGLPNDRFFAVRPEGSVSTLKIQRTERGDSAVYLCASSITGNTEAFFGQGTRLTVV.

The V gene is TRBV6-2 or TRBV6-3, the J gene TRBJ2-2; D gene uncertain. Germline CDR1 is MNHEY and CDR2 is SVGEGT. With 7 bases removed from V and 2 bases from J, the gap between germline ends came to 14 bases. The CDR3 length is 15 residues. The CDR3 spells CASTYELPNTGELFF. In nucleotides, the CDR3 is TGTGCCAGCACCTATGAACTACCCAACACCGGGGAGCTGTTTTTT.

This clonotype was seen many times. The CDR3 DNA reads as TGTGCCACGGAAACCGGGCCTAGCGGGGGGGCCCTCGGTACGCAGTATTTT. Translated: CATETGPSGGALGTQYF. The chain has TRBV10-3 and TRBJ2-3; 12 positions agree with TRBD2. The CDR3 is 17 amino acids. From germline, CDR1 is ENHRY and CDR2 SYGVKD. V gave up 10 bases and J gave up 8 bases; unmatched junction bases: 19.

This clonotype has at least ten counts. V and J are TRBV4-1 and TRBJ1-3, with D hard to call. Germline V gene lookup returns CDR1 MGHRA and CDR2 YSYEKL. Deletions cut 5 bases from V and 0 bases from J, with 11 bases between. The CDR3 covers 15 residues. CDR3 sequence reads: CASSYRQSSGNTIYF. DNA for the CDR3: TGCGCCAGCAGCTACCGACAAAGCTCTGGAAACACCATATATTTT.

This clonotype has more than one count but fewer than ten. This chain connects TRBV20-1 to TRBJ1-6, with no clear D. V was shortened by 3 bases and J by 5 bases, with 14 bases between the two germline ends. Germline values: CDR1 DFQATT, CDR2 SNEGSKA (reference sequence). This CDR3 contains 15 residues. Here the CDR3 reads CSASGGAGDNSPLHF. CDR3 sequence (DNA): TGCAGTGCTAGTGGAGGCGCCGGCGATAATTCACCCCTCCACTTT.

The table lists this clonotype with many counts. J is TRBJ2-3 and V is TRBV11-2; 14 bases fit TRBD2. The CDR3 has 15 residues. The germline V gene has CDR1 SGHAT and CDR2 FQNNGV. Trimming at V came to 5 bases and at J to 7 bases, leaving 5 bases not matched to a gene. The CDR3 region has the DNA TGTGCCAGCAGCCCCGGGACTAGCGGGGGTTATACGCAGTATTTT. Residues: CASSPGTSGGYTQYF.

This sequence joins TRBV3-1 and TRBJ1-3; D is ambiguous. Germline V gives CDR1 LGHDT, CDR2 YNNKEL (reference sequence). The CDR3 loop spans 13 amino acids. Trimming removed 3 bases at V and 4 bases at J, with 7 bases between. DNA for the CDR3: TGTGCCAGCAGCCAGGGCAGGGGAAACACCATATATTTT. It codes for CASSQGRGNTIYF.

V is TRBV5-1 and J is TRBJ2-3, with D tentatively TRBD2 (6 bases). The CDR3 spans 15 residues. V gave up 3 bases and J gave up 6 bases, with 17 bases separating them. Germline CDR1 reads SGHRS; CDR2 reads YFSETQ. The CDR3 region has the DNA TGCGCCAGCAGCTCTCTGTCCGGGGGAGATGATACGCAGTATTTT. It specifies CASSSLSGGDDTQYF.

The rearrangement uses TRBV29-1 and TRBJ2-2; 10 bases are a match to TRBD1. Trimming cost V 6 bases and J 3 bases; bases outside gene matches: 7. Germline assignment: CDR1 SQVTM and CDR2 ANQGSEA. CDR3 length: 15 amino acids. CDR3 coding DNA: TGCAGCGTGGCCAAGACAGGGGGCGACACCGGGGAGCTGTTTTTT. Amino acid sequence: CSVAKTGGDTGELFF.

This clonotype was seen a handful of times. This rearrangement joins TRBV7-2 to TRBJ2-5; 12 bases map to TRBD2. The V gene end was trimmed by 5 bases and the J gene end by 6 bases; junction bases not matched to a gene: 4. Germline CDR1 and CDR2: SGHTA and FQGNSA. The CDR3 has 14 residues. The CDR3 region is CASSQTSGGKTQYF. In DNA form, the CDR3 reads TGTGCCAGCAGCCAAACTAGCGGGGGGAAGACCCAGTACTTC.

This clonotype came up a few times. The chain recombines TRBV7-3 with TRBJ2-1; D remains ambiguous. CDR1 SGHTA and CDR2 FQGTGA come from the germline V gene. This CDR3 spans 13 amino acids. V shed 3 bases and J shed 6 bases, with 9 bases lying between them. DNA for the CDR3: TGTGCCAGCAGCTTCGTCCCTTCCAATGAGCAGTTCTTC. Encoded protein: CASSFVPSNEQFF. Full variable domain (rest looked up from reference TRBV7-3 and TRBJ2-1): GAGVSQTPSNKVTEKGKYVELRCDPISGHTALYWYRQSLGQGPEFLIYFQGTGAADDSGLPNDRFFAVRPEGSVSTLKIQRTERGDSAVYLCASSFVPSNEQFFGPGTRLTVL.

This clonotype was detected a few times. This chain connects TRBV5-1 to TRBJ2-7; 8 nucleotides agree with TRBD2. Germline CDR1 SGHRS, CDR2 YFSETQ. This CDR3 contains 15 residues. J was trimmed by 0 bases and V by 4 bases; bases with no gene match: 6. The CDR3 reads CASSTGLASSYEQYF. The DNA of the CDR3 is TGCGCCAGCAGCACCGGACTAGCTAGCTCCTACGAGCAGTACTTC.

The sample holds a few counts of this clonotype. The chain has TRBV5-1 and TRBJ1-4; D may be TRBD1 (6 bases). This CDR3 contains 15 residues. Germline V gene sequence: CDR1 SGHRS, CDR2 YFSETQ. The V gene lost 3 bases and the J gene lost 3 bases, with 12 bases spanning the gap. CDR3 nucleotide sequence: TGCGCCAGCAGCTCGATTGGACAGCCTAATGAAAAACTGTTTTTT. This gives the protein CASSSIGQPNEKLFF.

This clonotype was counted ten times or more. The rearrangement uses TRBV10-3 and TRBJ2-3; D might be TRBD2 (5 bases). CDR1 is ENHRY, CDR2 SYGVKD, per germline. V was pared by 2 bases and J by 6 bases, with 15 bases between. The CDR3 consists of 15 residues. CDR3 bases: TGTGCCATCAGTGAGGCGGGTCGGAAACACGATACGCAGTATTTT. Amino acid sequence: CAISEAGRKHDTQYF.

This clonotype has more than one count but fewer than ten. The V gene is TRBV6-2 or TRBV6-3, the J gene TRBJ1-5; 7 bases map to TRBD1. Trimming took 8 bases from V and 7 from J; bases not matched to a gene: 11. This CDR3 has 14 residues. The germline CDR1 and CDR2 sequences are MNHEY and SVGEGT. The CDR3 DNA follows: TGTGCCAGCGGCGGACAGGTATTAAGGCAGCCCCAGCATTTT. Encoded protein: CASGGQVLRQPQHF.

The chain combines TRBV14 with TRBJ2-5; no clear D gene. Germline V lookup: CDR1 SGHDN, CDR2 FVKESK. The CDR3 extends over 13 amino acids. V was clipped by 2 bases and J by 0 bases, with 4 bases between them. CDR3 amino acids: CASSQLYQETQYF. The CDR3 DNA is TGTGCCAGCAGCCAATTGTACCAAGAGACCCAGTACTTC.